The rows below give T cell receptor beta chains drawn from one sample of a study of T cell repertoires and HLA-DP antigens. These receptors' antigens are unknown. Clones were sequenced by immunoSEQ multiplex PCR, and TCRdb holds only the in-frame ones, with some missing. Found here are about 73,000 clones, around four fifths of them singletons; the top ten hold roughly 1.5%. Material for sequencing was CD4+ T cells from PBMCs. The receptors originated from a man in his sixties in good health and CMV-seronegative. The conserved cysteine and the conserved F or W are not part of the CDR3 here. A D gene is named only where the DNA matches it firmly. Clone size is not always given. Where it is, it says once, few, many or a class for expanded clones.

D,size,J,V,CDR3
TRBD1,.,TRBJ1-4,TRBV11-2,ASSQSRTGSNEKLF
.,.,TRBJ2-5,TRBV2,ASSEPPGGETQY
.,.,TRBJ1-4,TRBV2,ATRYHGNEKLF
TRBD2,.,TRBJ2-1,TRBV7-9,ASSIPLSQRGSSYNEQF
TRBD2,.,TRBJ2-3,TRBV9,ASTLGLAGVTDTQY
.,.,TRBJ2-4,TRBV5-8,ASSPLLSGAKNIQY
.,.,TRBJ2-1,TRBV5-1,ASSLQGYEQF
TRBD2,.,TRBJ2-7,TRBV4-3,ASSQDPQPGLAGGHSYEQY
TRBD1,few,TRBJ1-5,TRBV7-8,ASSRFDRARGQPQH
TRBD1,.,TRBJ2-6,TRBV18,ASSLGQGAGANVLT
TRBD2,.,TRBJ2-1,TRBV6-6,ASTGSSGSSYNEQF
.,few,TRBJ1-3,TRBV29-1,SVGDLATIY
.,.,TRBJ2-7,TRBV7-8,ASSPGGVRGKQY
.,.,TRBJ2-3,TRBV18,ASSPADTQY
TRBD2,.,TRBJ2-5,TRBV7-8,ASSHSVVAGVQETQY
TRBD2,.,TRBJ2-1,TRBV2,ASTGLAGAFEQF
.,once,TRBJ1-1,TRBV7-2,ASSFNRNTEAF
.,.,TRBJ2-7,TRBV18,ASSPGDKGRPY
.,.,TRBJ2-2,TRBV9,ASSSRQPHTGELF
TRBD1,.,TRBJ2-7,TRBV6-6,ASSWGQGRGEQY
TRBD1,.,TRBJ2-6,TRBV5-6,ASSLPGQGAPSGANVLT
.,once,TRBJ1-4,TRBV6-1,ASSPQMATNEKLF
.,.,TRBJ1-1,TRBV7-2,ASSVRPRRANTEAF
.,.,TRBJ2-1,TRBV14,ASSQWVSVDGDEQF
TRBD2,.,TRBJ2-1,TRBV10-3,AISDKAAQLAGVREGYNEQF
.,once,TRBJ2-5,TRBV5-1,ASSLEGGAETQY
.,once,TRBJ1-2,TRBV27,ASRSQGFGYGYT
.,.,TRBJ2-7,TRBV30,AWSIGANEQY
.,.,TRBJ2-7,TRBV2,ASRIGPGYYEQY
.,.,TRBJ1-2,TRBV4-1,ASSQEKGNYGYT
.,.,TRBJ2-5,TRBV9,ASSVAAGTTQETQY
TRBD2,.,TRBJ2-2,TRBV4-2,ASSPGGLAGVTGELF
.,.,TRBJ1-6,TRBV25-1,ASREQSSYNSPLH
.,few,TRBJ2-2,TRBV29-1,SVDPNTNTGELF
.,.,TRBJ2-5,TRBV5-4,ASSQGGGQTQY
.,.,TRBJ2-3,TRBV7-2,ASSLVSASSDTQY
.,.,TRBJ2-1,TRBV29-1,SVVKGESEQF
.,.,TRBJ1-2,TRBV4-3,ASGSPGLEYGYT
.,.,TRBJ2-2,TRBV15,ATSRGTTGLTGELF
.,.,TRBJ2-3,TRBV5-6,ASSLYTSGLGDTQY
.,.,TRBJ2-7,TRBV7-6,ASSLDGGAYEQY
.,.,TRBJ2-2,TRBV7-9,ASSLSSGAPGGTGELF